This T cell receptor beta chain emerged from a study of cytomegalovirus exposure and HLA in healthy donors. Overall study results and limits: In vitro, three CMV-associated chains proved specific for CMV antigens.

In this sample, this clone turned up once. Its antigen is still unknown. Assay used: immunoSEQ multiplex PCR; TCRdb lists only in-frame clones, some missing. The repertoire holds some 150,000 clones, with around 90% as singletons. V gave up 5 bases and J gave up 0 bases, with 11 bases separating them. Per the germline V gene, CDR1 is MNHEY and CDR2 is SMNVEV (reference sequence). CDR3 length equals 15 residues. Sequenced input: PBMCs. The chain carries TRBV27 and TRBJ1-3, with D possibly TRBD1 on 5 matching bases. The clonotype comes from a man aged 18 to 30 in good health and CMV-seronegative. The chain's CDR3 is CASSPAGHSGNTIYF. The CDR3, as DNA: TGTGCCAGCAGTCCCGCGGGGCACTCTGGAAACACCATATATTTT.